A single sample gave rise to the 8 T cell receptor beta chains below, sequenced in a study of cytomegalovirus exposure and HLA in healthy donors. A multiplex PCR was run with 60 Vbeta primers and 13 Jbeta primers. TCRdb keeps only in-frame clones here, not all; method: immunoSEQ multiplex PCR. This sample carries 100,000 or so clones, more than 60% of them seen once, and the ten largest clones take 5.6%. The sequenced sample consisted of PBMCs. The receptors were sampled from a male donor in good health and CMV-seronegative.

This chain connects TRBV5-1 to TRBJ2-1; D may be TRBD2 (5 bases). The CDR3 totals 14 residues. Between the trimmed V and J ends, which lost 3 bases and 2 bases, there was a span of 9 bases. The germline V gene encodes CDR1 SGHRS and CDR2 YFSETQ. This CDR3 is CASSSEGTYNEQFF. The CDR3 nucleotides are TGCGCCAGCAGCTCCGAGGGAACCTACAATGAGCAGTTCTTC.

The J gene is TRBJ2-1, the V gene TRBV9; D unresolved. Trimming removed 0 bases at V and 6 bases at J, with 4 bases between. Germline assignment: CDR1 SGDLS and CDR2 YYNGEE. The CDR3 runs 12 residues. In DNA, the CDR3 is TGTGCCAGCAGCGTAGCATCCAATGAGCAGTTCTTC. Its protein product is CASSVASNEQFF.

The chain carries TRBV4-1 and TRBJ2-7; TRBD1 might be the D (5 bases). V was trimmed by 1 base and J by 5 bases, leaving 12 bases between them. CDR1 MGHRA and CDR2 YSYEKL come from the germline V gene. The CDR3 is made up of 14 amino acids. CDR3 bases: TGCGCCAGCAGCCAAGGGCCAGGGAAGAACGAGCAGTACTTC. Protein product: CASSQGPGKNEQYF.

The rearrangement links TRBV28 to TRBJ1-5, with 10 bases matching TRBD1. V shed 2 bases and J 5 bases; nucleotides not matched to a gene: 6. This CDR3 has 16 amino acids. Germline loops: CDR1 MDHEN, CDR2 SYDVKM. The CDR3 loop is CASSLAGQGTYQPQHF. DNA of the CDR3: TGTGCCAGCAGTTTAGCGGGACAGGGGACATATCAGCCCCAGCATTTT. The full variable domain, its missing parts supplied by reference TRBV28 and TRBJ1-5, is DVKVTQSSRYLVKRTGEKVFLECVQDMDHENMFWYRQDPGLGLRLIYFSYDVKMKEKGDIPEGYSVSREKKERFSLILESASTNQTSMYLCASSLAGQGTYQPQHFGDGTRLSIL.

This chain joins TRBV19 and TRBJ1-1, with a tentative D call TRBD1 (5 bases). V gave up 7 bases and J gave up 1 base, with 10 bases separating them. CDR1 is LNHDA and CDR2 is SQIVND in the germline V gene (reference sequence). This CDR3 comprises 13 residues. CDR3 in amino acids: CASIRAPNTEAFF. As DNA, the CDR3 is TGTGCCAGTATCAGGGCCCCGAACACTGAAGCTTTCTTT. Supplemented by reference TRBV19 and TRBJ1-1, the full variable domain reads DGGITQSPKYLFRKEGQNVTLSCEQNLNHDAMYWYRQDPGQGLRLIYYSQIVNDFQKGDIAEGYSVSREKKESFPLTVTSAQKNPTAFYLCASIRAPNTEAFFGQGTRLTVV.

J is TRBJ2-1 and V is TRBV5-5; 7 bases line up with TRBD2. The CDR3 length is 15 residues. J was trimmed by 8 bases and V by 4 bases; bases with no gene match: 12. Germline CDR1 SGHKS, CDR2 YYEKEE (reference sequence). CDR3 sequence: CASSGPQLAIHEQFF. CDR3 bases: TGTGCCAGCAGCGGGCCTCAACTAGCGATCCATGAGCAGTTCTTC.

The chain employs TRBV30 and TRBJ2-5, with 8 bases fitting TRBD2. With V trimmed by 5 bases and J by 4 bases, 6 bases remained unmatched. The CDR3 has 13 residues. The germline V gene has CDR1 GTSNPN and CDR2 SVGIG (reference sequence). The CDR3 nucleotides are TGTGCCTGGGCGTCGAGCGGGAGAGAGACCCAGTACTTC. Translated: CAWASSGRETQYF.

The V gene is TRBV14, the J gene TRBJ1-1; D is perhaps TRBD1 (5 bases). The V gene lost 1 base and the J gene lost 11 bases, with 17 bases spanning the gap. This CDR3 region has 14 residues. CDR1 and CDR2 (germline): SGHDN, FVKESK. CDR3 amino acids: CASSQVRQNSRAFF. The CDR3 nucleotides are TGTGCCAGCAGCCAAGTGAGACAGAATAGCAGGGCTTTCTTT.